A single T cell receptor beta chain is shown here with its context. Its antigen is still unknown. This specimen comes from a study of cytomegalovirus exposure and HLA in healthy donors. As for the study in general: Most genotyped donors, 65% to 85% of more than 300, had Caucasian-associated genetic ancestry.

Study-level results: Analysis performed later showed TCR beta chains linked to HLA being more clonally expanded than equally common others. A missense variant in DCLRE1C was later tied to TCR beta V- and J-gene trimming.

PCR primers comprised 60 Vbeta and 13 Jbeta primers. Method: immunoSEQ multiplex PCR; TCRdb's copy keeps in-frame clones and lacks some. Among fewer than 250,000 clones listed, about three quarters were seen once. Germline V gene sequence: CDR1 WSHSY, CDR2 SAAADI. The CDR3 is made up of 15 amino acids. Germline trimming cut 6 bases from V and 6 bases from J; bases unmatched to any gene: 6. The chain recombines TRBV10-2 with TRBJ2-1; 12 positions agree with TRBD1. This TCR derives from a woman aged 35 to 49 in good health and CMV-seronegative. Sequenced input: PBMCs. DNA of the CDR3: TGCGCCAGCAGACCACCGGGACAGGGGGCCAATGAGCAGTTCTTC. It specifies CASRPPGQGANEQFF.